A single sample is the source of the 2 T cell receptor beta chains below, sequenced in a study of beta chain features in type 1 diabetes (dated by TCRdb to the late 2010s). Overall study outcomes, separate from this receptor: In all four CD4+ subsets, TCRB CDR3 length was moderately but significantly shorter in type 1 diabetes patients.

Their antigens are not known. The library was prepared using the immunoSEQ multiplex PCR assay. The entire amount of isolated RNA was reverse transcribed using the High Capacity cDNA Reverse Transcription Kit, so the sequenced TCRB transcripts were expressed ones. What TCRdb holds here is the immuneACCESS table cut down to in-frame rearrangements. Part of the clones is not present; checked against another copy, under half of the missing clones reflect an unresolved V gene, and the others are unexplained. Here the sample has under 300,000 clones; 20% occur a single time. The ten largest clones take up less than 0.035% of the sample. The sequenced sample was naive CD4+ T cells from blood. The sample's cell subset or site label is to be understood as: true naive CD4+ T cells. The receptors originated from a woman aged 40 to 55 with type 1 diabetes.

CDR3 in DNA: TGCAGCGTTACGGACAGGATCTATGGCTACACCTTC. The encoded protein is CSVTDRIYGYTF. This rearrangement joins TRBV29-1 to TRBJ1-2; 7 bases agree with TRBD1. CDR3 length equals 12 residues. V lost 5 bases, J lost 4 bases, and 4 bases stayed unmatched. CDR1 and CDR2 (germline): SQVTM, ANQGSEA.

The V call is TRBV5-1, the J call TRBJ2-5, with 7 bases aligning to TRBD1. V lost 0 bases to trimming and J lost 1 base; unmatched junction nucleotides: 6. This CDR3 spans 16 amino acids. Germline V gene data show CDR1 as SGHRS and CDR2 as YFSETQ. In DNA, the CDR3 is TGCGCCAGCAGCTTGGTCGGGACAGCACTCCAAGAGACCCAGTACTTC. Protein product: CASSLVGTALQETQYF.